Listed below are T cell receptor beta chains from one sample, sequenced in a study of T cells in Graves' hyperthyroidism and ophthalmopathy. TCRdb reanalysed the multiplex PCR reads using MiXCR and keeps one entry per CDR3 protein. The sample records 300,000 to 450,000 distinct CDR3 sequences, 25% being singletons. Sequencing was done on a sample of blood. Receptors originate from a middle-aged man with Graves' hyperthyroidism. CDR3s include the opening cysteine and the closing phenylalanine or tryptophan. A D gene is named only where the DNA matches it firmly. Only some rows state a clone size, as once, few, many or a class for expanded clones.

d_call	v_call	clone_size	j_call	cdr3_nt	cdr3_aa
-	TRBV7-2	many	TRBJ2-7	TGTGCCAGCAGCTTAGTGGACGGAAGCTCCTACGAGCAGTACTTC	CASSLVDGSSYEQYF
-	TRBV11-1	many	TRBJ1-1	TGTGCCAGCAGCTTAGGAAGGGGATCTAGGAGTACTGAAGCTTTCTTT	CASSLGRGSRSTEAFF
-	TRBV9	many	TRBJ2-3	TGTGCCAGCAGCGTAACGTGGGCCCAACCCACAGATACGCAGTATTTT	CASSVTWAQPTDTQYF
-	TRBV12-3/TRBV12-4	-	TRBJ1-5	TGTGCCAGCAGTTTTGGGTTTCAGCCCCAGCATTTT	CASSFGFQPQHF
TRBD1	TRBV27	many	TRBJ2-7	TGTGCCAGCAGTTGGTCCAGGGGGCGGCCTTACGAGCAGTACTTC	CASSWSRGRPYEQYF
TRBD1	TRBV3-1	few	TRBJ1-4	TGTGCCAGCAGCCTGCTAGGGACAGGCGAAAAACTGTTTTTT	CASSLLGTGEKLFF
-	TRBV2	-	TRBJ2-4	TGTGCCAGCAGTGGCACAACAGGTACCAAAAACATTCAGTACTTC	CASSGTTGTKNIQYF
TRBD1	TRBV7-9	-	TRBJ1-3	TGTGCCAGCAGCTGGGACAGCTCTGGAAACACCATATATTTT	CASSWDSSGNTIYF
-	TRBV20-1	few	TRBJ2-5	TGCAGTGCTGCCCCTAGGTCTCAAACTTGGGGGCAAGAGACCCAGTACTTC	CSAAPRSQTWGQETQYF
-	TRBV11-3	many	TRBJ1-1	TGTGCCAGCAGCCCCAGTTTCCAGGGGAACACTGAAGCTTTCTTT	CASSPSFQGNTEAFF
TRBD1	TRBV10-3	-	TRBJ2-3	TGTGCCACTGGGACAGGGACGGGCACAGATACGCAGTATTTT	CATGTGTGTDTQYF
TRBD2	TRBV12-5	-	TRBJ2-1	TGTGCTAGTGGTTTTGTATTAGCGGGAGGAGATTACAATGAGCAGTTCTTC	CASGFVLAGGDYNEQFF
TRBD2	TRBV3-1	-	TRBJ2-1	TGTGCCAGCACCCTAAGAGCGGGAGCTGGCAATGAGCAGTTCTTC	CASTLRAGAGNEQFF
-	TRBV20-1	-	TRBJ2-4	TGCAGTGCTAGATTCGGGGACATTCAGTACTTC	CSARFGDIQYF
-	TRBV7-3	many	TRBJ2-3	TGTGCCAGCAGCCAAGGGGCGGATACGCAGTATTTT	CASSQGADTQYF
-	TRBV3-1	-	TRBJ2-2	TGTGCCAGCAGCCGCGGAGGGATCGGGAGAACGAACACCGGGGAGCTGTTTTTT	CASSRGGIGRTNTGELFF
-	TRBV9	-	TRBJ2-7	TGTGCCAGCAGCGTAGGTCGTTCGGAGCACGAGCAGTACTTC	CASSVGRSEHEQYF
-	TRBV20-1	few	TRBJ2-7	TGCAGTGCTAGAGACCCAGCGGGTTCCTACGAGCAGTACTTC	CSARDPAGSYEQYF
-	TRBV11-2	many	TRBJ2-1	TGTGCCAGCAGCTTAGAAGCAGGCTTCAACAATGAGCAGTTCTTC	CASSLEAGFNNEQFF
TRBD2	TRBV9	many	TRBJ2-1	TGTGCCAGCAGCGTAGGGAGGACGCCAGCGGGAGGCGCCTACAATGAGCAGTTCTTC	CASSVGRTPAGGAYNEQFF
TRBD1	TRBV29-1	few	TRBJ1-2	TGCAGCGTTAAAGGGGGCCTGGGCCTAAGGGACTATGGCTACACCTTC	CSVKGGLGLRDYGYTF
TRBD2	TRBV6-2/TRBV6-3	few	TRBJ2-1	TGTGCCAGCAGTTACTCGGCTAGCGGGAGGGATAATGAGCAGTTCTTC	CASSYSASGRDNEQFF
-	TRBV5-1	-	TRBJ1-1	TGCGCCAGCAGCTCCCATGGGCAGGCCAACACTGAAGCTTTCTTT	CASSSHGQANTEAFF
TRBD1	TRBV5-1	-	TRBJ1-6	TGCGCCAGCGGTGAACCGGGACAGGGGAATTCACCCCTCCACTTT	CASGEPGQGNSPLHF
TRBD2	TRBV7-2	many	TRBJ2-3	TGTGCCAGCAGCCAGAGCGGGACTAGCACAGATACGCAGTATTTT	CASSQSGTSTDTQYF
-	TRBV7-9	-	TRBJ2-4	TGTGCCAGCCAGGACAGCACTAAAAACATTCAGTACTTC	CASQDSTKNIQYF
-	TRBV6-1	-	TRBJ2-2	TGTGCCAGCAGTTCTCTGGTACAGGGCTTCACCGGGGAGCTGTTTTTT	CASSSLVQGFTGELFF
-	TRBV5-1	-	TRBJ2-3	TGCGCCAGCAGCTTGTATGGAGGAAGAGCAGATACGCAGTATTTT	CASSLYGGRADTQYF
-	TRBV27	-	TRBJ1-6	TGTGCCAGCAGTCGTACAGTCCTGTATAATTCACCCCTCCACTTT	CASSRTVLYNSPLHF
-	TRBV12-3/TRBV12-4	many	TRBJ2-7	TGTGCCAGCAGTTTTGGCGACAGCTACGAGCAGTACTTC	CASSFGDSYEQYF
-	TRBV5-1	few	TRBJ1-1	TGCGCCAGCAGCTTGGAGTATTTGGCTGATAGGGCTTTCTTT	CASSLEYLADRAFF
TRBD2	TRBV20-1	many	TRBJ2-7	TGCAGTGCTAGGGAACTAGCGGGAGTCTACGAGCAGTACTTC	CSARELAGVYEQYF
-	TRBV20-1	few	TRBJ1-1	TGCAGTGCTAGAACCAGGGACACTGAAGCTTTCTTT	CSARTRDTEAFF
-	TRBV20-1	-	TRBJ2-7	TGCAGTGCTAGATTAACGGGAGTAGGTTCCTACGAGCAGTACTTC	CSARLTGVGSYEQYF
-	TRBV2	many	TRBJ1-1	TGTGCCAGCAGTGAAGTCCGGAACACTGAAGCTTTCTTT	CASSEVRNTEAFF
-	TRBV27	many	TRBJ1-2	TGTGCCAGCAGTTTAGCCGGGACTGACTATGGCTACACCTTC	CASSLAGTDYGYTF
TRBD2	TRBV4-1	few	TRBJ2-5	TGCGCCAGCAGCCCGGTCTCGGGGGGGTTCCAAGAGACCCAGTACTTC	CASSPVSGGFQETQYF
TRBD1	TRBV24-1	few	TRBJ2-1	TGTGCCACCAGTGGGGACAGGGGCAACTCCTACAATGAGCAGTTCTTC	CATSGDRGNSYNEQFF
TRBD1	TRBV11-2	-	TRBJ1-1	TGTGCCAGTAGTACCCCCGGACAGGGCACTGAAGCTTTCTTT	CASSTPGQGTEAFF
TRBD2	TRBV27	-	TRBJ2-7	TGTGCCGGCAGTTTAAGGCGCGGGAGTGGGTACGAGCAGTACTTC	CAGSLRRGSGYEQYF
-	TRBV3-1	-	TRBJ1-6	TGTGCCAGCAGCCTACGCGCCCAAAATTCACCCCTCCACTTT	CASSLRAQNSPLHF
-	TRBV5-1	-	TRBJ2-4	TGCGCCAGCAGCTTGGAACGGTCGCGGGGCCCGGGAGCCAAAAACATTCAGTACTTC	CASSLERSRGPGAKNIQYF
TRBD2	TRBV19	few	TRBJ2-1	TGTGCCAGTAGTATTGCGGGAGTACTGGACAATGAGCAGTTCTTC	CASSIAGVLDNEQFF
-	TRBV28	-	TRBJ1-1	TGTGCCAGCACCCCCGCGGGGGGGCTGAACACTGAAGCTTTCTTT	CASTPAGGLNTEAFF
-	TRBV7-2	many	TRBJ2-1	TGTGCCAGCCCCAACCGGGAGAGCTACAATGAGCAGTTCTTC	CASPNRESYNEQFF
-	TRBV10-1	-	TRBJ2-7	TGCGCCAGCAGTAACGGGATCTACGAGCAGTACTTC	CASSNGIYEQYF
TRBD1	TRBV5-4	-	TRBJ1-2	TGTGCCAGCAGCTACCAACAGGGGAACTATGGCTACACCTTC	CASSYQQGNYGYTF
-	TRBV3-1	many	TRBJ2-7	TGTGCCAGCAGCCAGGAGCGGTCCGCCTACGAGCAGTACTTC	CASSQERSAYEQYF
TRBD2	TRBV6-1	many	TRBJ2-7	TGTGCCAGCACCCCACGGGGTAGCGGGGCCCCCTACGAGCAGTACTTC	CASTPRGSGAPYEQYF
TRBD1	TRBV28	many	TRBJ2-3	TGTGCCAGCGGGACAGGGGGAGATACGCAGTATTTT	CASGTGGDTQYF
-	TRBV5-1	few	TRBJ1-1	TGCGCCAGCAGCTTGGTGGTGGGCACTGAAGCTTTCTTT	CASSLVVGTEAFF
-	TRBV5-1	-	TRBJ2-2	TGCGCCAGCAGCGGTACTGAGCACACCGGGGAGCTGTTTTTT	CASSGTEHTGELFF
-	TRBV3-1	-	TRBJ2-2	TGTGCCAGCAGCCAAGGGACTTGGACCGGGGAGCTGTTTTTT	CASSQGTWTGELFF
-	TRBV12-3/TRBV12-4	few	TRBJ2-4	TGTGCCAGCAGTTTAGCACTCGATCACGGAGTGGCCAAAAACATTCAGTACTTC	CASSLALDHGVAKNIQYF
TRBD1	TRBV6-1	few	TRBJ2-7	TGTGCCAGCAGTGAGGGGACAGGGATAAACTACGAGCAGTACTTC	CASSEGTGINYEQYF
TRBD2	TRBV9	few	TRBJ2-7	TGTGCCAGCAGCCAAGAGGATGGAGAGGCGGGAGTACCCTACGAGCAGTACTTC	CASSQEDGEAGVPYEQYF
-	TRBV7-9	many	TRBJ2-3	TGTGCCAGCAGCCCACAGGGAGTCCCCACAGATACGCAGTATTTT	CASSPQGVPTDTQYF
-	TRBV5-1	-	TRBJ2-1	TGCGCCAGCAGCGGGCTGGGGGGCGTCTACAATGAGCAGTTCTTC	CASSGLGGVYNEQFF
-	TRBV5-4	-	TRBJ1-4	TGTGCCAGCAGCCTCGGGACACAGCCAACTAATGAAAAACTGTTTTTT	CASSLGTQPTNEKLFF